This paragraph covers one T cell receptor beta chain sequence. CDR1 and CDR2 from the germline V gene are LNHDA and SQIVND (reference sequence). This CDR3 has 14 amino acids. V lost 4 bases, J lost 5 bases, and 14 bases lay in between. This sample is drawn from a study of blood T cell repertoires in COVID-19. Study in general: Samples taken during acute and convalescent COVID-19 were collected in the United States, Italy and Spain. Nucleic acid was either cDNA or gDNA, and it came from T cells, B-cell-depleted T cells, or PBMCs.

Original data processing: Reference gene primer amplification in the assay estimated nucleated cell counts. Clones were sequenced by immunoSEQ multiplex PCR, and TCRdb holds only the in-frame ones, with some missing. That table gives V, J and clone size, and the DNA gave D and trimming. The profile covers roughly 200,000 clones, with over 70% appearing a single time and less than 7% taken by the ten largest. The V and J genes are TRBV19 and TRBJ2-5, with D maybe TRBD1 (6 bases). The sequence was obtained from an older woman with acute or convalescent COVID-19. Specimen: peripheral blood. CDR3 residues: CASSKGVGAETQYF. As DNA, the CDR3 is TGTGCCAGTAGTAAGGGGGTTGGTGCGGAGACCCAGTACTTC.